This is a list of T cell receptor beta chains from one sample in a study of T cells after yellow fever vaccination. TCRdb recomputed calls from the 5' RACE reads with MiXCR, one row per CDR3 protein. The sample contains 620,000 or so distinct CDR3 sequences, 10% to 15% of which appear only once. The specimen was PBMCs, collected on the day of the yellow fever booster vaccination. The receptors stem from a man aged 25 to 40 who received the YFV17D yellow fever vaccine. CDR3s include the opening cysteine and the closing phenylalanine or tryptophan. A D gene is named only where the DNA matches it firmly. Clone size appears in some rows only: once, few, many, or a class for an expanded clone.

J | V | size | D | CDR3 | DNA
TRBJ2-7 | TRBV6-2/TRBV6-3 | few | TRBD2 | CASSYEAGVSYEQYF | TGTGCCAGCAGTTACGAGGCGGGAGTCTCCTACGAGCAGTACTTC
TRBJ2-3 | TRBV20-1 | - | - | CCARRPGHGEEDTQYF | TGCTGTGCTAGGCGCCCGGGACACGGGGAAGAGGATACGCAGTATTTT
TRBJ2-1 | TRBV7-2 | - | - | CASSLRQTYNEQFF | TGTGCCAGCAGCTTAAGACAGACCTACAATGAGCAGTTCTTC
TRBJ2-4 | TRBV20-1 | few | - | CSARVGERSIQYF | TGCAGTGCTAGAGTAGGAGAAAGGAGCATTCAGTACTTC
TRBJ2-1 | TRBV5-1 | many | TRBD1 | CASSLGGGVYNEQFF | TGCGCCAGCAGCTTGGGAGGGGGCGTCTACAATGAGCAGTTCTTC
TRBJ1-2 | TRBV24-1 | - | - | CATSDSGYGYTF | TGTGCCACCAGTGATTCAGGGTATGGCTACACCTTC
TRBJ2-3 | TRBV4-3 | - | - | CASSQDAGAGTQYF | TGCGCCAGCAGCCAAGACGCGGGGGCCGGTACGCAGTATTTT
TRBJ2-1 | TRBV12-3/TRBV12-4 | few | TRBD2 | CASTPALAGGSEQFF | TGTGCCAGCACCCCAGCACTAGCGGGAGGTTCTGAGCAGTTCTTC
TRBJ2-5 | TRBV28 | - | - | CASSQIRDYQETQYF | TGTGCCAGCAGTCAAATCCGGGACTACCAAGAGACCCAGTACTTC
TRBJ2-5 | TRBV6-2/TRBV6-3 | - | TRBD1 | CASSYPPGTGGAIQETQYF | TGTGCCAGCAGTTACCCCCCCGGGACAGGGGGCGCGATCCAAGAGACCCAGTACTTC
TRBJ2-6 | TRBV5-1 | - | - | CASSLDPAANVLTF | TGCGCCAGCAGCCTCGACCCTGCCGCCAACGTCCTGACTTTC
TRBJ2-7 | TRBV4-3 | - | - | CASSPRTHSYEQYF | TGCGCCAGCAGCCCCCGGACGCATTCCTACGAGCAGTACTTC
TRBJ2-2 | TRBV27 | few | TRBD2 | CATTSGSIGELFF | TGTGCCACCACTAGCGGGAGCATCGGGGAGCTGTTTTTT
TRBJ1-2 | TRBV4-3 | few | - | CASSQDWNYGYTF | TGCGCCAGCAGCCAAGATTGGAACTATGGCTACACCTTC
TRBJ2-5 | TRBV10-3 | - | - | CAISEAGQETQYF | TGTGCCATCAGTGAGGCAGGACAAGAGACCCAGTACTTC
TRBJ2-7 | TRBV20-1 | few | TRBD2 | CSAREGGTYEQYF | TGCAGTGCTAGAGAGGGGGGGACCTACGAGCAGTACTTC
TRBJ2-1 | TRBV19 | - | - | CASSMGAGTGYNEQFF | TGTGCCAGTAGTATGGGGGCGGGAACAGGCTACAATGAGCAGTTCTTC
TRBJ2-7 | TRBV29-1 | - | - | CSVDGGGFEQYF | TGCAGCGTTGATGGGGGGGGCTTCGAGCAGTACTTC
TRBJ1-1 | TRBV6-5 | - | TRBD1 | CASSYSGQAGTEAFF | TGTGCCAGCAGTTACTCAGGACAGGCAGGGACTGAAGCTTTCTTT
TRBJ2-7 | TRBV20-1 | - | - | CSATPSGSSYEQYF | TGCAGTGCTACTCCCAGTGGAAGCTCCTACGAGCAGTACTTC
TRBJ2-1 | TRBV7-2 | - | - | CASSLGRSNEQFF | TGTGCCAGCAGCTTAGGTAGGAGTAATGAGCAGTTCTTC
TRBJ2-7 | TRBV28 | few | TRBD1 | CASGGTGVYEQYF | TGTGCCAGCGGCGGGACAGGAGTGTACGAGCAGTACTTC
TRBJ2-6 | TRBV3-1 | few | TRBD2 | CASSQDRLAGAGANVLTF | TGTGCCAGCAGCCAAGATCGCCTAGCGGGAGCTGGGGCCAACGTCCTGACTTTC
TRBJ1-2 | TRBV14 | few | - | CASSRDLNYGYTF | TGTGCCAGCAGCCGGGACCTTAACTATGGCTACACCTTC
TRBJ2-7 | TRBV6-2/TRBV6-3 | - | - | CASSKSSYEQYF | TGTGCCAGCTCCAAGAGCTCCTACGAGCAGTACTTC
TRBJ2-7 | TRBV20-1 | many | TRBD2 | CSARLAGYYEQYF | TGCAGTGCTAGACTAGCGGGTTACTACGAGCAGTACTTC
TRBJ2-1 | TRBV10-3 | few | TRBD2 | CAIKLAGNNEQFF | TGTGCCATCAAACTAGCGGGGAACAATGAGCAGTTCTTC
TRBJ2-2 | TRBV10-3 | - | - | CAISRLVTGELFF | TGTGCCATCAGTCGACTAGTAACCGGGGAGCTGTTTTTT
TRBJ1-2 | TRBV10-3 | few | TRBD1 | CAISTVPGQAVNYGYTF | TGTGCCATCAGCACAGTCCCGGGACAGGCTGTTAACTATGGCTACACCTTC
TRBJ2-5 | TRBV4-2 | few | - | CASSQEPTGSQETQYF | TGTGCCAGCAGCCAAGAACCCACCGGGTCCCAAGAGACCCAGTACTTC
TRBJ2-2 | TRBV12-3/TRBV12-4 | few | TRBD1 | CASRGGTGYTGELFF | TGTGCCAGCCGGGGTGGGACAGGGTACACCGGGGAGCTGTTTTTT
TRBJ2-1 | TRBV4-2 | few | TRBD2 | CASSQDLAGGYVQFF | TGTGCCAGCAGCCAAGATCTGGCGGGAGGGTACGTGCAGTTCTTC
TRBJ2-7 | TRBV10-3 | - | - | CAISESPVYEQYF | TGTGCCATCAGTGAGTCGCCGGTCTACGAGCAGTACTTC
TRBJ2-7 | TRBV5-1 | - | - | CASSPSWTTYEQYF | TGCGCCAGCAGCCCCAGTTGGACTACCTACGAGCAGTACTTC
TRBJ2-7 | TRBV10-2 | - | TRBD2 | CASREVAGVSYEQYF | TGCGCCAGCAGAGAAGTAGCGGGAGTGTCCTACGAGCAGTACTTC
TRBJ1-2 | TRBV5-1 | - | TRBD1 | CASSSDRANYGYTF | TGCGCCAGCAGCTCCGACAGGGCTAACTATGGCTACACCTTC
TRBJ2-3 | TRBV5-1 | - | - | CASSLGSGHFDTQYF | TGCGCCAGCAGCTTGGGCAGTGGACACTTCGATACGCAGTATTTT
TRBJ2-5 | TRBV18 | - | - | CASSPPKQETQYF | TGTGCCAGCTCACCACCGAAGCAAGAGACCCAGTACTTC
TRBJ2-1 | TRBV11-2 | - | TRBD2 | CASSLDRLATSSYNEQFF | TGTGCCAGCAGCTTAGATCGACTAGCGACAAGCTCCTACAATGAGCAGTTCTTC
TRBJ1-1 | TRBV12-3/TRBV12-4 | few | - | CASSFAVAEAFF | TGTGCCAGCAGTTTCGCGGTAGCTGAAGCTTTCTTT
TRBJ2-5 | TRBV7-2 | many | - | CASSLVAETQYF | TGTGCCAGCAGCTTAGTGGCGGAGACCCAGTACTTC
TRBJ2-1 | TRBV27 | - | TRBD2 | CASSRTSGNGEFF | TGTGCCAGCAGCAGGACTAGCGGAAACGGAGAGTTCTTC
TRBJ2-5 | TRBV4-3 | few | - | CASSQDRVQETQYF | TGCGCCAGCAGCCAAGACAGGGTCCAAGAGACCCAGTACTTC
TRBJ2-5 | TRBV27 | many | - | CASSLSRRETQYF | TGTGCCAGCAGCCTTTCTAGGAGGGAGACCCAGTACTTC